This T cell receptor beta chain comes out of a study of cytomegalovirus exposure and HLA in healthy donors. Study-wide findings and caveats: The records held CMV serostatus as the only immune exposure information.

The table lists this clone with a few counts. Its antigen is currently unknown. Primers included in the PCR were 60 Vbeta and 13 Jbeta primers. Repertoires were generated with immunoSEQ multiplex PCR, while TCRdb's copy carries only in-frame clones and drops some. In the table there are some 140,000 clones, about three quarters of which are singletons. The TCR originated in a woman in her thirties or forties in good health and CMV-seronegative. The sample taken for sequencing was PBMCs.

CDR3 nucleotides: TGTGCCAGTAGTATTCTATTTGCCGGCACTGAAGCTTTCTTT. This encodes CASSILFAGTEAFF. V is TRBV19 and J is TRBJ1-1; D gene unclear. The CDR3 length is 14 residues. Deletions cut 3 bases from V and 4 bases from J, with 12 bases between. CDR1 is LNHDA, CDR2 SQIVND, per germline (reference sequence).